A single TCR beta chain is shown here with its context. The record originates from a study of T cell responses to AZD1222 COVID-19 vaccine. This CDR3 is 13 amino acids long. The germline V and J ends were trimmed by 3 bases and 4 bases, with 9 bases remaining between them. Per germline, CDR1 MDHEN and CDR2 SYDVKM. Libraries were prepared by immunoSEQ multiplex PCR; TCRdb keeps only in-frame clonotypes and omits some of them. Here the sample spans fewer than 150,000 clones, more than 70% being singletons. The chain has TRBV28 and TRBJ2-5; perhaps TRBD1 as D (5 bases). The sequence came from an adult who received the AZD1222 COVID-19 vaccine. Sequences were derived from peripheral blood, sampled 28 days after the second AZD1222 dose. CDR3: CASSFGQGETQYF. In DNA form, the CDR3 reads TGTGCCAGCAGTTTCGGGCAGGGAGAGACCCAGTACTTC. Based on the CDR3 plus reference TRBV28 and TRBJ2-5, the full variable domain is DVKVTQSSRYLVKRTGEKVFLECVQDMDHENMFWYRQDPGLGLRLIYFSYDVKMKEKGDIPEGYSVSREKKERFSLILESASTNQTSMYLCASSFGQGETQYFGPGTRLLVL.